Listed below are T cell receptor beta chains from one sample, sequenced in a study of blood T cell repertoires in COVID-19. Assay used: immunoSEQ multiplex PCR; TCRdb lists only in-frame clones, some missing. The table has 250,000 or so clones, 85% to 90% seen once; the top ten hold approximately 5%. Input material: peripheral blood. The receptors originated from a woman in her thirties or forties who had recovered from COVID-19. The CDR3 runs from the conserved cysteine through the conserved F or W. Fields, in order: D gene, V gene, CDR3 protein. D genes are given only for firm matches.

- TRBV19 CASSWTYGYTF
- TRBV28 CASSFQNEKLFF
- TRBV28 CASMSPWRENGYTF
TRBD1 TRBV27 CASSLQGQGEKLFF
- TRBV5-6 CASSPAGNRRGEQFF
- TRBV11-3 CASSLGQKETQYF
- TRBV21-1 CASSPTPPGDYYGYTF
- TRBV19 CASHPKPGAANEKLFF
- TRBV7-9 CASSSTYGYTF
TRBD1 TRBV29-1 CSVDTGQGNTEAFF
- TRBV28 CASSFIRPGGGYTF
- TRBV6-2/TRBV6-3 CASSSRPRGLRGYTF
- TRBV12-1 CATRGGLRAYNEQFF
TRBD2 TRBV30 CAWSLSGSRETQYF
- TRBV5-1 CASSPRAGAVETQYF
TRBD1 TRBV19 CASSIGQGFGGYTF
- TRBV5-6 CASSFEGLGANVLTF